Presented here are 13 T cell receptor beta chains from one specimen sequenced in a study of CD8+CD57+ T cells in acquired aplastic anemia. Genomic DNA, serving as template, underwent TCR beta VDJ and CDR3 profiling. TCRdb processed the reads anew with MiXCR; each CDR3 protein has one entry. The sample yields 180,000 or so distinct CDR3 sequences, 63% seen once. The patients chosen for sequencing had shown expansion of CD8+CD57+ cells (detected by flow cytometry). The source material was sorted CD4+, CD8+, or CD8+CD57+ T cells (not recorded which) from PBMCs. These receptors were collected from a human donor with aplastic anemia.

CDR3 protein: CSASHRTGVHTF. CDR3 coding DNA: TGCAGTGCTAGTCATAGGACAGGGGTACACACCTTC. V and J are TRBV20-1 and TRBJ1-2; TRBD1 agrees at 9 bases. After removal of 3 bases from V and 12 bases from J, the junction contained 8 bases not matched to a gene. This CDR3 is 12 amino acids long. The germline V gene has CDR1 DFQATT and CDR2 SNEGSKA (reference sequence).

The rearrangement joins TRBV20-1 to TRBJ1-6; D not resolved. The CDR3 spans 12 residues. V gave up 0 bases and J gave up 7 bases, with 4 bases separating them. Germline values: CDR1 DFQATT, CDR2 SNEGSKA (reference sequence). The CDR3 here is CSAREPNSPLHF. CDR3 DNA: TGCAGTGCTAGAGAGCCGAATTCACCCCTCCACTTT.

This clonotype occurred once. This chain uses TRBV20-1 with TRBJ2-7; TRBD1 matches 10 bases. This CDR3 is built from 13 residues. Germline V CDR1 and CDR2: DFQATT, SNEGSKA (reference sequence). The DNA of the CDR3 is TGCAGGAACGGGACAGGGGATTCCTACGAGCAGTACTTC. Residues: CRNGTGDSYEQYF.

This chain connects TRBV7-8 to TRBJ2-5; D is perhaps TRBD2 (5 bases). The CDR3 is 15 amino acids. Germline V lookup: CDR1 SGHVS, CDR2 FQNEAQ. Trimming took off 5 bases at V and 4 bases at J, with 17 bases between the two ends. The CDR3 DNA reads as TGTGCCAGCAGCCATGATCCTGGGAGTTCAGAGACCCAGTACTTC. This codes for CASSHDPGSSETQYF.

This clonotype was found many times. V usage is TRBV13 and J usage is TRBJ2-7; weak D call: TRBD2 (5 bases). Germline V gene data show CDR1 as PRHDT and CDR2 as FYEKMQ (reference sequence). This CDR3 region has 14 residues. With 3 bases removed from V and 4 bases from J, the gap between germline ends came to 13 bases. The CDR3 region has the DNA TGTGCCAGCAGCTTTCATCCGGGGTGGTACGAGCAGTACTTC. Translating it yields CASSFHPGWYEQYF.

With regard to this clonotype: A much bigger clone sits one base away, suggesting this may be a read error. This chain uses TRBV5-4 with TRBJ2-5; no firm D call. V was clipped by 6 bases and J by 1 base, with 10 bases between them. Germline lookup yields CDR1 SGHNT and CDR2 YYREEE (reference sequence). The CDR3 totals 13 residues. As DNA, the CDR3 is TGTGCCAGCATCCCAGGATTCCAAGAGACCCAGTACTTC. This translates into CASIPGFQETQYF.

The J gene is TRBJ1-2, the V gene TRBV7-2; a possible D gene is TRBD1 (6 bases). V lost 4 bases and J lost 2, with 11 bases in between. CDR1 and CDR2 (germline): SGHTA, FQGNSA. The CDR3 is 14 residues long. CDR3 coding DNA: TGTGCCAGCAGCTGGCGACAGGCGAACTATGGCTACACCTTC. Translated: CASSWRQANYGYTF.

This chain links TRBV20-1 with TRBJ2-7, with D maybe TRBD2 (6 bases). This CDR3 comprises 11 residues. V lost 3 bases and J 4 bases, leaving 7 bases between the germline ends. Germline CDR1 is DFQATT and CDR2 is SNEGSKA (reference sequence). CDR3: CSASGRYEQYF. The CDR3 DNA reads as TGCAGTGCTAGTGGGAGGTACGAGCAGTACTTC.

This chain joins TRBV11-2 and TRBJ2-3; 8 nucleotides line up with TRBD1. The CDR3 is made up of 17 amino acids. Germline V lookup: CDR1 SGHAT, CDR2 FQNNGV. Trimming took 5 bases from V and 1 from J; bases not matched to a gene: 11. CDR3 residues: CASSTDREFVGTDTQYF. The CDR3 DNA sequence: TGTGCCAGCAGCACGGACAGGGAATTTGTTGGCACAGATACGCAGTATTTT.

This clonotype was counted between two and nine times. CDR3 in DNA: TGTGCCAGCAGTGGCTCTGGGGCCAACGTCCTGACTTTC. Amino acids: CASSGSGANVLTF. The V and J genes are TRBV6-5 and TRBJ2-6, with D unresolved. Germline assignment: CDR1 MNHEY and CDR2 SVGAGI. The V end was cut by 5 bases, the J end by 0 bases, with 2 bases between. This CDR3 has 13 amino acids.

The chain carries TRBV10-3 and TRBJ2-1; TRBD1 matches 8 bases. The CDR3 is 17 amino acids. In germline, CDR1 is ENHRY, CDR2 SYGVKD. V shed 6 bases and J 4 bases; nucleotides not matched to a gene: 14. The CDR3 sequence: CAISYSDTTGVYNEQFF. CDR3 bases: TGTGCCATCAGCTACTCGGATACGACAGGGGTTTACAATGAGCAGTTCTTC.

The chain carries TRBV20-1 and TRBJ2-1; 12 bases line up with TRBD2. This CDR3 contains 18 residues. The germline CDR1 and CDR2 sequences are DFQATT and SNEGSKA (reference sequence). Losses at the gene ends were 4 bases for V and 1 base for J; bases not matched to a gene: 11. The CDR3 loop is CSATPTSGSLVSYNEQFF. CDR3 bases: TGCAGTGCTACCCCGACTAGCGGGAGTCTCGTTTCCTACAATGAGCAGTTCTTC.

The chain has TRBV20-1 and TRBJ2-3, with TRBD2 matching 9 bases. This CDR3 region has 13 residues. CDR1 and CDR2 (germline): DFQATT, SNEGSKA (reference sequence). V lost 3 bases to trimming and J lost 5 bases; unmatched junction nucleotides: 3. The CDR3 region is CSASGLAIDTQYF. The CDR3 DNA sequence: TGCAGTGCTAGTGGACTAGCGATAGATACGCAGTATTTT.